These 8 T cell receptor beta chains came from one sample sequenced in a study of cytomegalovirus exposure and HLA in healthy donors. PCR amplification relied on 60 Vbeta primers (plus 13 Jbeta primers). Generated by immunoSEQ multiplex PCR, the TCRdb table keeps only in-frame clones and is missing some. This table holds 130,000 to 150,000 clones. The source material was PBMCs. Receptors originate from a man aged 40-49 years in good health and CMV-seronegative.

The chain joins TRBV4-3 to TRBJ1-2; 9 bases agree with TRBD1. Germline CDR1 LGHNA, CDR2 YSLEER. Trimming at V came to 2 bases and at J to 6 bases, leaving 7 bases not matched to a gene. The CDR3 is 15 amino acids. As DNA, the CDR3 is TGCGCCAGCAGCCAACAGGCCGGGACAGGGAATGGCTACACCTTC. Translating gives CASSQQAGTGNGYTF.

To note about this clone: An end of the junction differs from the germline gene, which may be a read error. The V call is TRBV5-8, the J call TRBJ2-2; possible D gene TRBD1, 5 bases. Per germline, CDR1 SGHTS and CDR2 YDEGEE. The CDR3 sequence is 15 residues long. The CDR3 is CASSLIAGNPGELFF. In DNA form, the CDR3 reads TGTGCCAGCAGCCTTATCGCAGGGAACCCCGGGGAGCTGTTTTTT.

The chain carries TRBV27 and TRBJ1-4, with TRBD1 matching over 8 bases. Germline assignment: CDR1 MNHEY and CDR2 SMNVEV (reference sequence). The CDR3 is 14 residues long. After removal of 5 bases from V and 7 bases from J, the junction contained 6 bases not matched to a gene. CDR3 protein: CASSGTGKSEKLFF. The CDR3 nucleotides are TGTGCCAGCAGTGGGACAGGCAAGAGTGAAAAACTGTTTTTT.

The chain uses TRBV5-6 and TRBJ1-2; 9 bases line up with TRBD1. This CDR3 comprises 13 residues. V shed 4 bases, J shed 8 bases, and the junction held 6 bases outside the gene matches. Germline V gives CDR1 SGHDT, CDR2 YYEEEE. CDR3: CASSPGQGLGYTF. CDR3 coding DNA: TGTGCCAGCAGCCCAGGACAGGGGTTAGGCTACACCTTC.

The chain employs TRBV4-2 and TRBJ2-2, with D perhaps TRBD2 (6 bases). Germline CDR1 is LGHNA and CDR2 is YNFKEQ. The CDR3 runs 15 residues. V was cut by 1 base and J by 6 bases, with 12 bases left in between. The CDR3 nucleotides read TGTGCCAGCAGCCAAGGCGGAGGGATCCCCGGGGAGCTGTTTTTT. It specifies CASSQGGGIPGELFF.

V is TRBV27 and J is TRBJ2-1; 8 bases map to TRBD2. The CDR3 extends over 16 amino acids. The V and J ends lost 6 bases and 0 bases, in that order; junction bases with no gene match: 7. CDR1 and CDR2 from the germline V gene are MNHEY and SMNVEV (reference sequence). The CDR3, as DNA: TGTGCCAGCAGCCTGCTCGGGACTAGCTCCTACAATGAGCAGTTCTTC. Translated, it gives CASSLLGTSSYNEQFF.

The CDR3 nucleotides read TGCAGTGCTAGGGTGGGACAGTCATTATATTTT. It codes for CSARVGQSLYF. The chain joins TRBV20-1 to TRBJ1-3; 7 nucleotides line up with TRBD1. The length of the CDR3 is 11 residues. Germline V CDR1 and CDR2: DFQATT, SNEGSKA (reference sequence). Losses at the gene ends were 3 bases for V and 14 bases for J; bases not matched to a gene: 7.

The chain carries TRBV9 and TRBJ2-2; 8 bases fit TRBD2. V trimming: 1 base; J trimming: 4 bases; junction bases outside the gene matches: 3. CDR1 is SGDLS, CDR2 YYNGEE, per germline. This CDR3 comprises 15 residues. CDR3 residues: CASSVLREGTGELFF. DNA for the CDR3: TGTGCCAGCAGCGTATTACGGGAGGGCACCGGGGAGCTGTTTTTT.